A single T cell receptor (beta chain) is shown here with its context. These data come from a study of control samples from healthy donors and cancer patients. Repertoires were generated with immunoSEQ multiplex PCR, while TCRdb's copy carries only in-frame clones and drops some. The table records over 85,000 clones, around 89% of them present only once. CDR3 length: 16 residues. CDR1 is SGHKS, CDR2 YYEKEE, per germline (reference sequence). Germline trimming cut 2 bases from V and 4 bases from J; bases unmatched to any gene: 6. The receptor comes from a woman aged 55-69 years with lung cancer. The chain couples TRBV5-5 to TRBJ1-4; 9 bases match TRBD1. The sequencing sample was made of PBMCs. DNA of the CDR3: TGTGCCAGCAGCTTCGGACAGGGGATCGTTAATGAAAAACTGTTTTTT. This gives the protein CASSFGQGIVNEKLFF.